The rows below give T cell receptor beta chains drawn from one sample of a study of identical twins. Each CDR3 protein gets one entry after TCRdb re-called the 5' RACE reads with MiXCR. The profile covers 550,000 to 700,000 distinct CDR3 sequences, with nearly 10% appearing a single time and approximately 3.2% taken by the ten largest. The data were also submitted as part of a second study, on yellow fever vaccine responses in identical twins.

The specimen sequenced was PBMCs. All receptors come from a young woman in good health. Both conserved end residues are part of each CDR3. D genes are given only for firm matches. Clone size is given for some rows only: seen once, a few or many times, or a class if the clone is expanded.

CDR3 DNA	CDR3 protein	V gene	J gene	clone size	D gene
TGTGCCAGCAGTCGAACAGGGGGGAACACCGGGGAGCTGTTTTTT	CASSRTGGNTGELFF	TRBV6-2/TRBV6-3	TRBJ2-2	many	TRBD1
TGTGCCAGCAGTGGGGACACCTCTAACTATGGCTACACCTTC	CASSGDTSNYGYTF	TRBV27	TRBJ1-2	many	.
TGCAGTGCTATAAAGGCCGGGGGCACAGATACGCAGTATTTT	CSAIKAGGTDTQYF	TRBV20-1	TRBJ2-3	.	.
TGTGCCAGCAGGGTTTTGGGAGGAGGGACCCAGTACTTC	CASRVLGGGTQYF	TRBV25-1	TRBJ2-5	.	.
TGTGCCAGCAGTCGAGCGGGGGGAGGCGAGGAGACCCAGTACTTC	CASSRAGGGEETQYF	TRBV27	TRBJ2-5	many	TRBD2
TGCGCCAGCAGCTTGGACGGGTATTCACCCCTCCACTTT	CASSLDGYSPLHF	TRBV4-3	TRBJ1-6	many	.
TGTGCCAGCAGCACTAGCGGGAGTAGGGTAGAGACCCAGTACTTC	CASSTSGSRVETQYF	TRBV12-3/TRBV12-4	TRBJ2-5	many	TRBD2
TGTGCCAGCAGTTACCGACGAGTAGGCAAAAACATTCAGTACTTC	CASSYRRVGKNIQYF	TRBV6-5	TRBJ2-4	many	.
TGCGCCAGCAGCCAAGCGCGGACGGTTGAAGCTTTCTTT	CASSQARTVEAFF	TRBV4-3	TRBJ1-1	many	.
TGTGCCAGCAGTTTCGGAACTAGCGGGAGGGCCGACGAGACCCAGTACTTC	CASSFGTSGRADETQYF	TRBV12-3/TRBV12-4	TRBJ2-5	many	TRBD2
TGTGCCAGCGTGGGGAGGGTGGGCTACGAGCAGTACTTC	CASVGRVGYEQYF	TRBV12-3/TRBV12-4	TRBJ2-7	many	TRBD2
TGTGCCAGCAGCCAATTCCCGGGACAGAAGCGCTCGAACACTGAAGCTTTCTTT	CASSQFPGQKRSNTEAFF	TRBV3-1	TRBJ1-1	few	TRBD1
TGTGCCAGCAGTTTCGGACCCCCCGGGCCCCCCAACTATGGCTACACCTTC	CASSFGPPGPPNYGYTF	TRBV12-3/TRBV12-4	TRBJ1-2	few	.
TGTGCCAGCAGCTTAGATAGCGGGAGGGCCGGAGCCCTTTACGAGCAGTACTTC	CASSLDSGRAGALYEQYF	TRBV7-8	TRBJ2-7	many	TRBD2
TGCGCCAGCAGCCAAGAACTTTCGTCTAGCGGGAGGCATGAGCAGTTCTTC	CASSQELSSSGRHEQFF	TRBV4-3	TRBJ2-1	many	TRBD2
TGTGCCAGCAGTTTATTGCCCGGGACTAGCGGGAGCGATGAGCAGTTCTTC	CASSLLPGTSGSDEQFF	TRBV12-3/TRBV12-4	TRBJ2-1	.	TRBD2
TGCAGTGCTGGCCGTGGAGCGGGGGGTGTAGATACGCAGTATTTT	CSAGRGAGGVDTQYF	TRBV20-1	TRBJ2-3	many	TRBD2
TGCGCCAGCAGCCAATCAGCGGGACCCTACAATGAGCAGTTCTTC	CASSQSAGPYNEQFF	TRBV4-3	TRBJ2-1	many	TRBD2
TGCGCCAGCAGCTGGGGGACAGGGCCTTACAATGAGCAGTTCTTC	CASSWGTGPYNEQFF	TRBV5-1	TRBJ2-1	few	TRBD1
TGTGCCAGCAGTTACTCCCGCCAGGCCAACTCCTACGAGCAGTACTTC	CASSYSRQANSYEQYF	TRBV6-5	TRBJ2-7	.	.
TGTGCCAGCAGCCGATCAGGGATTGGGACAGATACGCAGTATTTT	CASSRSGIGTDTQYF	TRBV9	TRBJ2-3	.	.
TGCGCCAGCAGCCATTTGTCAGGGAACCAAGCTTTCTTT	CASSHLSGNQAFF	TRBV5-1	TRBJ1-1	many	.
TGCAGCGTTGAAGGGGCGGGGACCACTGAAGCTTTCTTT	CSVEGAGTTEAFF	TRBV29-1	TRBJ1-1	.	.
TGTGCCAGCAGCCTGTACAGAAAGGGACAGGGCGATGAGCAGTTCTTC	CASSLYRKGQGDEQFF	TRBV7-9	TRBJ2-1	.	TRBD1
TGTGCCAGCACCGCAGGACAGTACAATGAGCAGTTCTTC	CASTAGQYNEQFF	TRBV6-1	TRBJ2-1	.	.
TGCAGCGTTGGACTAGCGGGATTCCACGAGCAGTACTTC	CSVGLAGFHEQYF	TRBV29-1	TRBJ2-7	.	TRBD2
TGTGCCAGCAGCTTCGGAGACAGGGGGGTGAACACTGAAGCTTTCTTT	CASSFGDRGVNTEAFF	TRBV5-6	TRBJ1-1	.	TRBD1
TGCAGCGTTTGGGGACAGGGAGGGGAGACCCAGTACTTC	CSVWGQGGETQYF	TRBV29-1	TRBJ2-5	many	TRBD1
TGCAGTGCTACAGGGTCCGAGCAGTACTTC	CSATGSEQYF	TRBV20-1	TRBJ2-7	few	.
TGTGCCAGCAGTGGACAGGGGTATGAGCAGTACTTC	CASSGQGYEQYF	TRBV7-9	TRBJ2-7	many	TRBD1
TGCAGCGCCAGGGGCGGGGCCACTCCCTACGAGCAGTACTTC	CSARGGATPYEQYF	TRBV29-1	TRBJ2-7	.	.
TGTGCCAGCAGCCATCGGACAGGGGGTTTAGATACGCAGTATTTT	CASSHRTGGLDTQYF	TRBV11-2	TRBJ2-3	few	TRBD1
TGTGCCAGCAGCGTACCGAACAGGACAACCAGCTCCTACGAGCAGTACTTC	CASSVPNRTTSSYEQYF	TRBV9	TRBJ2-7	few	.
TGTGCCAGCAGCCAGTATCTAGACCAAGAGACCCAGTACTTC	CASSQYLDQETQYF	TRBV7-9	TRBJ2-5	.	.
TGTGCCAGCAGTTACTCGACCACCGGGGAGCTGTTTTTT	CASSYSTTGELFF	TRBV6-2/TRBV6-3	TRBJ2-2	many	.
TGCGCCAGCAGCTTGGCGGGGGGAAAGCACAATGAGCAGTTCTTC	CASSLAGGKHNEQFF	TRBV5-1	TRBJ2-1	many	TRBD2
TGCAGCGTTGAGGACCCCGCGGAGGGGTACGAGACCCAGTACTTC	CSVEDPAEGYETQYF	TRBV29-1	TRBJ2-5	many	.
TGTGCCAGCGCCCCTCAAAGCTATACGAACACCGGGGAGCTGTTTTTT	CASAPQSYTNTGELFF	TRBV6-7	TRBJ2-2	few	.
TGTGCCAGCAGCCAAGAAGCGGGGGGGTACTCCTACAATGAGCAGTTCTTC	CASSQEAGGYSYNEQFF	TRBV3-1	TRBJ2-1	many	TRBD2
TGCGCCAGCAGCCGGCCGGGACAGCTGTACGAGCAGTACTTC	CASSRPGQLYEQYF	TRBV5-1	TRBJ2-7	.	TRBD1
TGTGCCAGCAGTTTGTCCCCTTTCTCTGGGGCCAACGTCCTGACTTTC	CASSLSPFSGANVLTF	TRBV27	TRBJ2-6	few	.
TGTGCCAGCAGCTCCCCGACAGGGGTCGGCTCACCCCTCCACTTT	CASSSPTGVGSPLHF	TRBV7-2	TRBJ1-6	.	TRBD1
TGTGCCAGCAGCTCAACCTCCGGGACAGGAGGCGAGCAGTACTTC	CASSSTSGTGGEQYF	TRBV7-6	TRBJ2-7	many	TRBD1
TGTGCCAGCAGCCTAGGGAGTGCCCTATACAATGAGCAGTTCTTC	CASSLGSALYNEQFF	TRBV7-9	TRBJ2-1	.	.
TGTGCCATCAGGCCGGGACAGGGCTACGAGCAGTACTTC	CAIRPGQGYEQYF	TRBV10-3	TRBJ2-7	many	TRBD1
TGTGCCATCAGCGGGGACAGGGGTAAAGAGACCCAGTACTTC	CAISGDRGKETQYF	TRBV10-3	TRBJ2-5	few	TRBD1